This T cell receptor (beta chain) was recovered during a study of blood T cells in healthy people across ages. J lost 0 bases, V lost 5 bases, and 6 bases had no gene match. This CDR3 contains 16 residues. A second about 6 to 11 cycle PCR used barcoded and J-beta primers. Unique molecular identifiers of 12 random nucleotides labeled each cDNA. TCRdb passed the 5' RACE reads through MiXCR, listing each CDR3 protein once. The sample shows about 1.6 million distinct CDR3 sequences, almost 35% of them seen only once. This clonotype was counted between two and nine times. Specimen: blood. The sequence was obtained from a young woman in good health. The chain has TRBV12-3 or TRBV12-4 and TRBJ1-5; 8 nucleotides agree with TRBD1. As DNA, the CDR3 is TGTGCCAGCAGTACAGGGGGGCGGAGTAGCAATCAGCCCCAGCATTTT. Its protein is CASSTGGRSSNQPQHF.